One and the same sample provided the 3 T cell receptor beta chains below, sequenced in a study of cytomegalovirus exposure and HLA in healthy donors. Both 60 Vbeta primers and 13 Jbeta primers went into the PCR. Profiling relied on immunoSEQ multiplex PCR, and the TCRdb table lists in-frame clones only, not all of them. The repertoire holds about 110,000 clones, with roughly four fifths as singletons. Sequenced: PBMCs. Source of these receptors: a male donor in good health and CMV-seropositive.

This clone was seen just once. The chain employs TRBV6-5 and TRBJ1-1; 7 bases line up with TRBD1. Germline V gene lookup returns CDR1 MNHEY and CDR2 SVGAGI. V lost 4 bases to trimming and J lost 2 bases; unmatched junction nucleotides: 7. CDR3 length: 15 amino acids. CDR3 bases: TGTGCCAGCAGTTCCACCGGGACAGTCAACACTGAAGCTTTCTTT. This encodes CASSSTGTVNTEAFF.

The chain joins TRBV4-1 to TRBJ2-3, with D maybe TRBD2 (6 bases). Trimming stripped 4 bases from V and 2 bases from J, with 16 bases between. Germline V gene sequence: CDR1 MGHRA, CDR2 YSYEKL. This CDR3 region has 16 residues. DNA for the CDR3: TGCGCCAGCAGCCCCCTAGGGAGCGGGTACACAGATACGCAGTATTTT. Encoded protein: CASSPLGSGYTDTQYF.

This chain links TRBV27 with TRBJ2-7; D is perhaps TRBD1 (5 bases). V gave up 5 bases and J gave up 0 bases, with 14 bases separating them. The CDR3 runs to 15 residues. Germline assignment: CDR1 MNHEY and CDR2 SMNVEV (reference sequence). CDR3 sequence: CASSPRRVNSYEQYF. The CDR3 bases are TGTGCCAGCAGTCCCCGCAGGGTAAACTCCTACGAGCAGTACTTC.